The entry below describes one TCR beta chain. The data derive from a study of blood T cell repertoires in COVID-19. About the research overall: The analysed material was cDNA or gDNA that came from T cells, B-cell-depleted T cells, or PBMCs.

The study drew participants aged about 18 to 89 years from 20 to 30 US areas. Participant-reported clinical history was the basis for cohort assignment. Per the original data handling: Cell counts per sample came from amplifying reference gene primers. Repertoires were generated with immunoSEQ multiplex PCR, while TCRdb's copy carries only in-frame clones and drops some. Clonal size and the V and J genes are those of that table, whereas D and trimming came from the DNA. The sample includes 200,000 to 250,000 clones, about four fifths seen only once; the top ten take about 1.3%. This CDR3 contains 16 residues. Trimming at V came to 2 bases and at J to 7 bases, leaving 8 bases not matched to a gene. Per germline, CDR1 SEHNR and CDR2 FQNEAQ (reference sequence).

This sequence joins TRBV7-9 and TRBJ1-4; 9 bases are shared with TRBD1. Material for sequencing was PBMCs or T cells enriched from blood (not recorded which). The sequence came from a woman between 40 and 55 years old with acute COVID-19. CDR3 loop: CASSLSTGGIGEKLFF. Here the CDR3 DNA reads TGTGCCAGCAGCTTAAGTACAGGGGGCATCGGTGAAAAACTGTTTTTT.